These T cell receptor beta chains were read from a single sample in a study of blood T cell repertoires in COVID-19. TCRdb keeps only in-frame clones here, not all; method: immunoSEQ multiplex PCR. Of about 70,000 clones in the sample, around 90% were seen once. Sequenced material: peripheral blood. All receptors come from a young woman with acute or convalescent COVID-19. CDR3s leave out the opening cysteine and the closing phenylalanine or tryptophan. Fields, in order: D gene, V gene, CDR3 protein. D genes are given only for firm matches.

d_call: .
v_call: TRBV6-5
cdr3_aa: ASSWEGGDTQY

d_call: TRBD1
v_call: TRBV4-1
cdr3_aa: ASSQGQGSNQPQH

d_call: TRBD1
v_call: TRBV6-1
cdr3_aa: ASSEEGTAGNTIY

d_call: TRBD1
v_call: TRBV2
cdr3_aa: ASSSLRTGGIYSNQPQH

d_call: TRBD2
v_call: TRBV7-9
cdr3_aa: ASSLESGLAGNEQF

d_call: .
v_call: TRBV20-1
cdr3_aa: SAREGGEAF

d_call: .
v_call: TRBV15
cdr3_aa: ATSRDRAATNEKLF

d_call: TRBD2
v_call: TRBV7-9
cdr3_aa: ASSLVAGDTGELF

d_call: TRBD2
v_call: TRBV19
cdr3_aa: ASSGSTSGGTPSTDTQY

d_call: TRBD1
v_call: TRBV7-8
cdr3_aa: ASRQGVAGELF

d_call: .
v_call: TRBV18
cdr3_aa: ASSRLEGGNEQF

d_call: .
v_call: TRBV6-5
cdr3_aa: ASRPWGVGYGYT

d_call: .
v_call: TRBV28
cdr3_aa: ASSDPTGDTEAF

d_call: .
v_call: TRBV15
cdr3_aa: ATSRGRGSGEKLF

d_call: .
v_call: TRBV2
cdr3_aa: ASSDSRNNQPQH

d_call: .
v_call: TRBV30
cdr3_aa: AWGQNNQPQH

d_call: .
v_call: TRBV20-1
cdr3_aa: SADLYNEQF

d_call: TRBD2
v_call: TRBV5-8
cdr3_aa: ASSSHGGAGEQF

d_call: .
v_call: TRBV5-1
cdr3_aa: ASRSGAGELF

d_call: TRBD1
v_call: TRBV19
cdr3_aa: ASSMGQGLSGANVLT

d_call: TRBD1
v_call: TRBV5-1
cdr3_aa: ASSPAVSGTGELEKLF

d_call: .
v_call: TRBV13
cdr3_aa: ASRTFGAGSPLH

d_call: TRBD1
v_call: TRBV6-6
cdr3_aa: ASSSRTGQGTEAF

d_call: TRBD2
v_call: TRBV7-9
cdr3_aa: ASSSGTSGRFTDTQY

d_call: .
v_call: TRBV19
cdr3_aa: ASRGGGSGRNTGELF

d_call: TRBD2
v_call: TRBV28
cdr3_aa: ASSSRRASGVVETQY

d_call: .
v_call: TRBV5-8
cdr3_aa: ASSLFTNYGYT

d_call: TRBD1
v_call: TRBV14
cdr3_aa: ASSFKGARNTEAF

d_call: .
v_call: TRBV11-2
cdr3_aa: ASRGLGGANTEAF

d_call: .
v_call: TRBV27
cdr3_aa: ASSRWGVEQF

d_call: .
v_call: TRBV5-6
cdr3_aa: ASSYQGLRLGEQY

d_call: .
v_call: TRBV18
cdr3_aa: ASSPGAGDTDTQY

d_call: .
v_call: TRBV14
cdr3_aa: ASSQVGGGGTEAF

d_call: .
v_call: TRBV19
cdr3_aa: ASSGTIRLSNYGYT

d_call: TRBD1
v_call: TRBV18
cdr3_aa: ASSSGQGAGAF

d_call: .
v_call: TRBV4-2
cdr3_aa: ASSQEGTLFNYGYT

d_call: .
v_call: TRBV7-2
cdr3_aa: ASSLVPQISGNTIY

d_call: .
v_call: TRBV5-8
cdr3_aa: ASSFLNQPQH

d_call: TRBD2
v_call: TRBV4-3
cdr3_aa: ARGLAGCYEQY

d_call: .
v_call: TRBV27
cdr3_aa: ASSRGYYNEQF

d_call: TRBD2
v_call: TRBV19
cdr3_aa: ASSMRSGGGYNEQF

d_call: .
v_call: TRBV9
cdr3_aa: ASSAPLLASYNEQF

d_call: TRBD2
v_call: TRBV5-1
cdr3_aa: ASSALGRGGLGETQY

d_call: .
v_call: TRBV19
cdr3_aa: ASSIGHNEQF

d_call: .
v_call: TRBV9
cdr3_aa: ASSVSIVGNEQF

d_call: .
v_call: TRBV5-5
cdr3_aa: ASSLVASNQPQH